These 32 T cell receptor beta chains originate from one sample sequenced in a study of OX40 agonist ivuxolimab in advanced cancers. Libraries were constructed by the immunoSEQ multiplex PCR assay. TCRdb carries this immuneACCESS record with in-frame sequences only. Its versions omit some clonotypes, under half of them owing to an unresolved V gene in the studies checked, with the rest unexplained. The sample includes 70,000 or so clones, with about 85% observed a single time. Together, the top ten hold approximately 4.3% of the sample. This specimen consisted of CD4+ or CD8+ T cells sorted from blood, obtained in a trial of the OX40 agonist ivuxolimab. These receptors were obtained from an adult with an advanced solid tumor such as melanoma, head and neck, liver or kidney cancer.

This sequence joins TRBV18 and TRBJ1-2; 8 nucleotides match TRBD1. Germline CDR1 reads KGHSH; CDR2 reads LQKENI. CDR3 length equals 14 residues. The trim removed 3 bases at V and 7 bases at J, leaving 7 bases unmatched. CDR3: CASSPVTGGGGYTF. Here the CDR3 DNA reads TGTGCCAGCTCACCCGTTACAGGGGGTGGTGGCTACACCTTC.

This chain connects TRBV7-8 to TRBJ2-2; D might be TRBD1 (7 bases). Germline values: CDR1 SGHVS, CDR2 FQNEAQ. There are 16 residues in the CDR3. V gave up 4 bases and J gave up 2 bases, with 14 bases separating them. The CDR3 DNA sequence: TGTGCCAGCAGCTCCCCGGAGGGGGCCAACACCGGGGAGCTGTTTTTT. It is translated as CASSSPEGANTGELFF.

The gene calls are TRBV4-1 and TRBJ1-1, with D uncertain. Deletions cut 1 base from V and 4 bases from J, with 7 bases between. CDR1 and CDR2 from the germline V gene are MGHRA and YSYEKL. The CDR3 is 13 amino acids. The CDR3 loop reads CASSQGTATEAFF. The CDR3 nucleotides read TGCGCCAGCAGCCAAGGGACGGCCACTGAAGCTTTCTTT.

The chain links TRBV7-3 to TRBJ1-2; D is ambiguous. Germline V CDR1 and CDR2: SGHTA, FQGTGA. The V and J ends lost 5 bases and 3 bases respectively, with 34 bases between them. This CDR3 region has 21 residues. The CDR3 protein is CASSTRPVVGTASIYHYGYTF. In DNA form, the CDR3 reads TGTGCCAGCAGCACCCGCCCGGTGGTTGGAACCGCCTCGATCTACCACTATGGCTACACCTTC.

The V and J genes are TRBV29-1 and TRBJ2-7; the D is unclear. The germline CDR1 and CDR2 sequences are SQVTM and ANQGSEA. This CDR3 is built from 11 residues. Trimming cost V 6 bases and J 2 bases, with 8 bases left between them. CDR3 bases: TGCAGCGTACAGACCCCCTACGAGCAGTACTTC. Its translation: CSVQTPYEQYF.

This clone was found once. The genes are TRBV28 and TRBJ2-7; no firm D call. The germline CDR1 and CDR2 sequences are MDHEN and SYDVKM. V was clipped by 6 bases and J by 5 bases, with 20 bases between them. The CDR3 is 15 amino acids. The CDR3 bases are TGTGCCAGCAGACCCTGGCGCCAAAGGCCCCACGAGCAGTACTTC. Residues: CASRPWRQRPHEQYF. The full variable domain, its missing parts supplied by reference TRBV28 and TRBJ2-7, is DVKVTQSSRYLVKRTGEKVFLECVQDMDHENMFWYRQDPGLGLRLIYFSYDVKMKEKGDIPEGYSVSREKKERFSLILESASTNQTSMYLCASRPWRQRPHEQYFGPGTRLTVT.

V usage is TRBV30 and J usage is TRBJ1-5, with D tentatively TRBD1 (5 bases). Germline V gene data show CDR1 as GTSNPN and CDR2 as SVGIG (reference sequence). V shed 4 bases and J shed 5 bases, with 15 bases lying between them. This CDR3 is built from 14 residues. The CDR3 nucleotides read TGTGCCTGGATGGGAAGGGGAGGGGATCAGCCCCAGCATTTT. Translated, it gives CAWMGRGGDQPQHF.

The genes are TRBV7-9 and TRBJ1-2; 7 nucleotides agree with TRBD1. The CDR3 is 13 residues long. The V gene end was trimmed by 8 bases and the J gene end by 10 bases; junction bases not matched to a gene: 13. Germline V gene sequence: CDR1 SEHNR, CDR2 FQNEAQ (reference sequence). The CDR3 spells CASSVTKDRLYTF. CDR3 nucleotide sequence: TGTGCCAGCTCCGTTACTAAGGACAGGCTCTACACCTTC.

The chain has TRBV18 and TRBJ2-7, with 9 bases aligning to TRBD2. V trimming: 1 base; J trimming: 3 bases; junction bases outside the gene matches: 10. Germline V gene lookup returns CDR1 KGHSH and CDR2 LQKENI. The CDR3 runs to 17 residues. CDR3 nucleotides: TGTGCCAGCTCACCACTTGCGGGAGGGGTTTGGAACTACGAGCAGTACTTC. This encodes CASSPLAGGVWNYEQYF. Combining the CDR3 with reference TRBV18 and TRBJ2-7 gives the whole variable domain NAGVMQNPRHLVRRRGQEARLRCSPMKGHSHVYWYRQLPEEGLKFMVYLQKENIIDESGMPKERFSAEFPKEGPSILRIQQVVRGDSAAYFCASSPLAGGVWNYEQYFGPGTRLTVT.

The rearrangement links TRBV5-5 to TRBJ1-2; D is perhaps TRBD1 (6 bases). Germline CDR1 and CDR2: SGHKS and YYEKEE (reference sequence). This CDR3 is 14 amino acids long. The V gene lost 4 bases and the J gene lost 5 bases, with 15 bases spanning the gap. CDR3 bases: TGTGCCAGCAGCCGAAGGACAGAAGCATATGGCTACACCTTC. Translated: CASSRRTEAYGYTF.

This clone appeared once. DNA for the CDR3: TGTGCCAGCAGCTGGACAGGAGCTCAGGAAGCTTTCTTT. Protein: CASSWTGAQEAFF. This chain joins TRBV7-2 and TRBJ1-1; 7 bases map to TRBD1. Looked up from germline, CDR1 is SGHTA and CDR2 is FQGNSA. V was clipped by 4 bases and J by 8 bases; unmatched bases: 7. The CDR3 extends over 13 amino acids.

This rearrangement joins TRBV27 to TRBJ1-5, with 7 nucleotides matching TRBD1. Trimming removed 6 bases from V and 0 bases from J; junction bases left unmatched: 8. CDR1 is MNHEY, CDR2 SMNVEV, per germline (reference sequence). This CDR3 region has 16 residues. The CDR3 DNA reads TGTGCCAGCAGGCCGAGACAGGGCCGTAGCAATCAGCCCCAGCATTTT. It encodes CASRPRQGRSNQPQHF.

V is TRBV28 and J is TRBJ2-7; D call uncertain. CDR3 length: 11 amino acids. Trimming stripped 3 bases from V and 3 bases from J, with 3 bases between. CDR1 MDHEN and CDR2 SYDVKM come from the germline V gene. The CDR3 here is CASSFLYEQYF. CDR3 nucleotide sequence: TGTGCCAGCAGTTTTCTCTACGAGCAGTACTTC.

The chain couples TRBV5-1 to TRBJ2-5; D is unclear. Germline V gene data show CDR1 as SGHRS and CDR2 as YFSETQ. CDR3 length: 13 amino acids. The V end lost 4 bases, the J end lost 2 bases, and 9 bases lay between the germline ends. In nucleotides, the CDR3 is TGCGCCAGCAGCCCAATGGGGCAAGAGACCCAGTACTTC. Translation: CASSPMGQETQYF.

V is TRBV28 and J is TRBJ1-6, with D unclear. The V end was cut by 3 bases, the J end by 0 bases, with 15 bases between. There are 18 residues in the CDR3. Germline assignment: CDR1 MDHEN and CDR2 SYDVKM. The CDR3 region is CASSFQPGGSSYNSPLHF. CDR3 DNA sequence: TGTGCCAGCAGTTTTCAGCCGGGAGGGAGCTCCTATAATTCACCCCTCCACTTT.

The chain uses TRBV6-4 and TRBJ1-1, with TRBD1 matching over 7 bases. Germline V gene sequence: CDR1 MRHNA, CDR2 SNTAGT. Trimming at V came to 5 bases and at J to 4 bases, leaving 4 bases not matched to a gene. The CDR3 covers 13 residues. The CDR3 DNA reads as TGTGCCAGCAGTTACAGGGGAGGCACTGAAGCTTTCTTT. Its protein is CASSYRGGTEAFF.

CDR3 DNA: TGTGCCAGCAGCTTAGTCGGGAGGGGTTTCAATCAGCCCCAGCATTTT. Protein product: CASSLVGRGFNQPQHF. The chain recombines TRBV7-9 with TRBJ1-5; tentative D call: TRBD1 (5 bases). CDR1 and CDR2 (germline): SEHNR, FQNEAQ (reference sequence). The V gene lost 1 base and the J gene lost 3 bases, with 13 bases spanning the gap. The CDR3 loop spans 16 amino acids.

V and J are TRBV19 and TRBJ2-1, with 9 bases aligning to TRBD1. Losses at the gene ends were 1 base for V and 4 bases for J; bases not matched to a gene: 11. CDR1 and CDR2 (germline): LNHDA, SQIVND (reference sequence). The CDR3 totals 18 residues. CDR3 bases: TGTGCCAGTAGTATAGGAGAGGGACAGGGCAGTAATTACAATGAGCAGTTCTTC. Translation: CASSIGEGQGSNYNEQFF.

There are a few counts of this clone. This chain connects TRBV19 to TRBJ1-1; the D gene is possibly TRBD1 (6 bases). V dropped 1 base and J dropped 1 base, with 7 bases sitting between them. Germline V lookup: CDR1 LNHDA, CDR2 SQIVND (reference sequence). CDR3 length: 14 amino acids. Here the CDR3 DNA reads TGTGCCAGTAGTATAGGACAGGCGAACACTGAAGCTTTCTTT. This translates into CASSIGQANTEAFF.

The chain combines TRBV2 with TRBJ1-5, with 8 bases matching TRBD1. The CDR3 totals 13 residues. The germline V gene encodes CDR1 SNHLY and CDR2 FYNNEI. Trimming took 7 bases from V and 7 from J; bases not matched to a gene: 6. In DNA, the CDR3 is TGTGCCAGCACCAGACAGGGGAACCAGCCCCAGCATTTT. It codes for CASTRQGNQPQHF. Drawing the rest from reference TRBV2 and TRBJ1-5, the complete variable domain is EPEVTQTPSHQVTQMGQEVILRCVPISNHLYFYWYRQILGQKVEFLVSFYNNEISEKSEIFDDQFSVERPDGSNFTLKIRSTKLEDSAMYFCASTRQGNQPQHFGDGTRLSIL.

In nucleotides, the CDR3 is TGTGCCAGCAGCCGGGGACGGGAGGGGGTCGGTGAGCAGTTCTTC. Its translation is CASSRGREGVGEQFF. The genes are TRBV5-4 and TRBJ2-1, with 8 positions matching TRBD2. V shed 4 bases and J 9 bases; nucleotides not matched to a gene: 12. CDR1 and CDR2 (germline): SGHNT, YYREEE (reference sequence). This CDR3 comprises 15 residues.

A few counts support this clone. The V and J genes are TRBV15 and TRBJ2-5, with D unclear. CDR3 size: 14 residues. In germline, CDR1 is LNHNV, CDR2 YYDKDF (reference sequence). Trimming removed 1 base from V and 1 base from J, with 7 bases in between. For the CDR3, the DNA is TGTGCCACCAGCAGAGTGCCCGCCCAAGAGACCCAGTACTTC. This encodes CATSRVPAQETQYF.

The chain recombines TRBV30 with TRBJ2-7, with 8 bases matching TRBD1. CDR3 size: 12 residues. Germline loops: CDR1 GTSNPN, CDR2 SVGIG (reference sequence). The V gene end was trimmed by 3 bases and the J gene end by 6 bases; junction bases not matched to a gene: 4. DNA of the CDR3: TGTGCCTGGAGACCCGACAGGGGCGAGCAGTACTTC. Amino acid sequence: CAWRPDRGEQYF.

This rearrangement joins TRBV9 to TRBJ1-3; TRBD1 matches 7 bases. CDR1 is SGDLS and CDR2 is YYNGEE in the germline V gene. J lost 4 bases, V lost 2 bases, and 6 bases had no gene match. The CDR3 consists of 15 residues. Here the CDR3 reads CASSVATGSGNTIYF. The CDR3, as DNA: TGTGCCAGCAGCGTCGCGACAGGGTCCGGAAACACCATATATTTT.

V and J are TRBV5-4 and TRBJ2-3; 7 bases agree with TRBD2. CDR1 and CDR2 (germline): SGHNT, YYREEE (reference sequence). This CDR3 has 14 residues. J gave up 4 bases and V 2 bases, and 4 bases lay outside the gene matches. The CDR3 is CASSLMAGADTQYF. The CDR3 nucleotides are TGTGCCAGCAGCTTAATGGCGGGAGCAGATACGCAGTATTTT.

This sequence joins TRBV18 and TRBJ2-5; D might be TRBD2 (5 bases). The DNA matches TRBJ2-7 better at its end, which makes the J call doubtful. CDR1 is KGHSH and CDR2 is LQKENI in the germline V gene. The CDR3 is 13 amino acids. CDR3 amino acids: CASSWRQDYEQYF. CDR3 nucleotides: TGTGCCAGCTCATGGAGGCAAGATTACGAGCAGTACTTC.

This chain connects TRBV6-1 to TRBJ1-5; D unclear. This CDR3 is built from 11 residues. The V end was cut by 6 bases, the J end by 4 bases, with 4 bases between. CDR1 and CDR2 (germline): MNHNS, SASEGT. CDR3 sequence: CASRMNQPQHF. As DNA, the CDR3 is TGTGCCAGCAGGATGAATCAGCCCCAGCATTTT.

This chain joins TRBV2 and TRBJ1-1; 8 bases line up with TRBD1. CDR3 length: 16 amino acids. Per germline, CDR1 SNHLY and CDR2 FYNNEI. V lost 4 bases, J lost 2 bases, and 9 bases stayed unmatched. In DNA form, the CDR3 reads TGTGCCAGCAGTGGCCGGAGACAGGGGAGAAACACTGAAGCTTTCTTT. Its protein product is CASSGRRQGRNTEAFF.

The V and J genes are TRBV7-8 and TRBJ1-1; 10 positions agree with TRBD1. V shed 5 bases, J shed 4 bases, and the junction held 7 bases outside the gene matches. Germline V gene sequence: CDR1 SGHVS, CDR2 FQNEAQ. The CDR3 sequence is 15 residues long. CDR3 bases: TGTGCCAGCAGCGCTCGACAGGGGGCCGTCACTGAAGCTTTCTTT. Its protein product is CASSARQGAVTEAFF.

V usage is TRBV11-1 and J usage is TRBJ1-1, with D unclear. Germline V gene lookup returns CDR1 SGHAT and CDR2 FQDESV (reference sequence). V was trimmed by 3 bases and J by 1 base, leaving 9 bases between them. The CDR3 runs 14 residues. DNA of the CDR3: TGTGCCAGCAGCTTCGGACGGGGGAACACTGAAGCTTTCTTT. Its translation: CASSFGRGNTEAFF.

The gene calls are TRBV10-2 and TRBJ2-3; 7 positions agree with TRBD2. This CDR3 is built from 15 residues. V was pared by 4 bases and J by 4 bases, with 8 bases of the junction left unmatched. Germline lookup yields CDR1 WSHSY and CDR2 SAAADI. The chain's CDR3 is CASSVLTSRSDTQYF. The CDR3 coding sequence is TGCGCCAGCAGTGTGTTGACTAGCCGGTCAGATACGCAGTATTTT.

The chain has TRBV7-9 and TRBJ2-5; D may be TRBD2 (5 bases). The germline gives CDR1 SEHNR, CDR2 FQNEAQ (reference sequence). Trimming shortened V by 0 bases and J by 5 bases, and 16 bases separated the two germline ends. The CDR3 is made up of 16 amino acids. CDR3 nucleotides: TGTGCCAGCAGCTTAGCGGAACTAGTTGGGTGGGAGACCCAGTACTTC. This gives the protein CASSLAELVGWETQYF.